This TCR beta chain comes out of a study of T-cell memory formation after mild COVID-19. About the research overall: Largely, TCR clusters stayed within a single donor.

In this sample, this clonotype turned up a few times. After 5'RACE with constant-segment primers, TCR alpha and TCR beta cDNA libraries carrying sample barcodes and UMIs were obtained. In TCRdb, the 5' RACE reads were re-called with MiXCR into one record per CDR3 protein. The sample has roughly 100,000 distinct CDR3 sequences; about 15% are singletons. The TCR originated in an adult woman who had mild COVID-19 (a few samples of this study predate the infection). Cell type and time point are not known. Sequenced input: PBMCs or a T cell subset sorted from them (not recorded which).

Here the CDR3 reads CASSKTGKTYEQYF. The CDR3 DNA sequence: TGTGCCAGCAGTAAGACAGGGAAAACCTACGAGCAGTACTTC. The chain joins TRBV12-3 or TRBV12-4 to TRBJ2-7; 7 bases align to TRBD1. The junction had 6 bases not matched to a gene; V was cut back by 5 bases and J by 2 bases. The CDR3 length is 14 residues.